The 26 T cell receptor beta chains given below trace back to one sample, sequenced in a study of blood T cells in healthy people across ages. Combining a sample-barcoded 5' primer with a J-beta primer mix, a second PCR ran for roughly 6 to 12 cycles. MiXCR was run by TCRdb on the 5' RACE reads, yielding one entry per CDR3 protein. The table lists over a million distinct CDR3 sequences, roughly 60% of them singletons. Material: blood. The receptors were gathered from a man in his late teens or twenties in good health.

The chain has TRBV5-1 and TRBJ2-5; TRBD2 matches at 9 bases. Gene TRBJ2-7 matches the end of the DNA better, so the J call may be wrong. The CDR3 spans 16 residues. Germline V CDR1 and CDR2: SGHRS, YFSETQ. The CDR3 coding sequence is TGCGCCAGCAGCCCACGGACTAGCGCCGGAAAGAACGAGCAGTACTTC. Translation gives CASSPRTSAGKNEQYF.

The genes are TRBV2 and TRBJ2-1; D gene unclear. Germline CDR1 and CDR2: SNHLY and FYNNEI. The CDR3 extends over 13 amino acids. Trimming took off 6 bases at V and 2 bases at J, with 8 bases between the two ends. CDR3 loop: CASRNIAYNEQFF. DNA of the CDR3: TGTGCCAGCAGGAATATCGCCTACAATGAGCAGTTCTTC.

The chain couples TRBV4-3 to TRBJ2-7, with 7 positions matching TRBD1. Germline V CDR1 and CDR2: LGHNA, YSLEER. J gave up 3 bases and V 2 bases, and 13 bases lay outside the gene matches. CDR3 size: 17 residues. CDR3 residues: CASSQQRTGYPIYEQYF. DNA for the CDR3: TGCGCCAGCAGCCAACAAAGGACAGGTTACCCTATCTACGAGCAGTACTTC.

The J gene is TRBJ2-1, the V gene TRBV10-3, with 10 bases that match TRBD2. CDR1 and CDR2 (germline): ENHRY, SYGVKD. This CDR3 comprises 18 residues. The trim removed 9 bases at V and 2 bases at J, leaving 16 bases unmatched. The CDR3: CAIPRTSGDRGTYNEQFF. The CDR3, as DNA: TGTGCCATACCACGGACTAGCGGAGATCGGGGGACCTACAATGAGCAGTTCTTC.

This sequence joins TRBV5-1 and TRBJ2-7; D remains ambiguous. The CDR3 is 14 residues long. V gave up 4 bases and J gave up 3 bases, with 14 bases separating them. The germline gives CDR1 SGHRS, CDR2 YFSETQ. The CDR3 DNA follows: TGCGCCAGCAGCCCGACCGACTGGGGCTACGAGCAGTACTTC. Amino acids: CASSPTDWGYEQYF.

This clonotype was counted a few times. J is TRBJ2-2 and V is TRBV4-1; D is unresolved. This CDR3 is 14 amino acids long. Trimming took 1 base from V and 6 from J, leaving 9 bases between them. The V gene's germline CDR1 is MGHRA and CDR2 YSYEKL. CDR3 nucleotides: TGCGCCAGCAGCCAAGTCTATGGGGCCGGGGAGCTGTTTTTT. Translated: CASSQVYGAGELFF.

The V call is TRBV4-1, the J call TRBJ2-1, with 9 bases fitting TRBD2. CDR3 length: 16 residues. Per the germline V gene, CDR1 is MGHRA and CDR2 is YSYEKL. V dropped 5 bases and J dropped 2; count of bases not matched to a gene: 7. The CDR3 protein is CASSKLAGVPYNEQFF. CDR3 sequence (DNA): TGCGCCAGCAGCAAATTAGCGGGAGTTCCCTACAATGAGCAGTTCTTC.

This clonotype was counted only a few times. The chain links TRBV7-2 to TRBJ2-7, with 8 positions matching TRBD2. After removal of 2 bases from V and 2 bases from J, the junction contained 5 bases not matched to a gene. Germline CDR1 SGHTA, CDR2 FQGNSA. The CDR3 has 15 amino acids. The CDR3 spells CASSLPGRGTYEQYF. CDR3 bases: TGTGCCAGCAGCTTACCCGGGAGGGGAACCTACGAGCAGTACTTC.

The chain employs TRBV6-2 or TRBV6-3 and TRBJ2-4, with 9 bases matching TRBD2. V was clipped by 6 bases and J by 13 bases; unmatched bases: 10. CDR1 and CDR2 (germline): MNHEY, SVGEGT. CDR3 length equals 13 residues. CDR3 in DNA: TGTGCCAGCAGACCCTCACGCGGGGGGGAGCAGTACTTC. This codes for CASRPSRGGEQYF.

The chain joins TRBV11-2 to TRBJ1-2; D possibly corresponds to TRBD1 (5 bases). Germline CDR1 is SGHAT and CDR2 is FQNNGV. The CDR3 totals 16 residues. Trimming took 4 bases from V and 0 from J, leaving 15 bases between them. The CDR3 coding sequence is TGTGCCAGCAGCTCCCCAGGGAGGACCTCTAACTATGGCTACACCTTC. Translation: CASSSPGRTSNYGYTF.

This clonotype was counted a few times. At one boundary the junction diverges from the germline segment, which might be a read error. The chain employs TRBV4-1 and TRBJ2-7; no firm D call. This CDR3 contains 13 residues. Germline CDR1 and CDR2: MGHRA and YSYEKL. In DNA form, the CDR3 reads TGTGCCAGCAGCCAAGTTCAGACCTACGAGCAGTACTTC. Amino acids: CASSQVQTYEQYF.

This clonotype was counted a few times. The chain links TRBV4-2 to TRBJ2-3, with 11 positions matching TRBD2. Germline-derived CDR1 and CDR2 are LGHNA and YNFKEQ. With V trimmed by 0 bases and J by 6 bases, 11 bases remained unmatched. The CDR3 length is 18 residues. The CDR3 loop reads CASSQELTSGAIRDTQYF. The CDR3 DNA reads as TGTGCCAGCAGCCAAGAGTTGACTAGCGGGGCCATTAGGGATACGCAGTATTTT.

The genes are TRBV13 and TRBJ1-1, with D uncertain. The V end was cut by 5 bases, the J end by 4 bases, with 17 bases between. The germline gives CDR1 PRHDT, CDR2 FYEKMQ (reference sequence). The CDR3 is 15 residues long. The CDR3, as DNA: TGTGCCAGCAGCCCAAGAGGACGTTTGGGCACTGAAGCTTTCTTT. Its protein is CASSPRGRLGTEAFF.

The V and J genes are TRBV20-1 and TRBJ2-5; no clear D gene. The length of the CDR3 is 13 residues. Germline CDR1 DFQATT, CDR2 SNEGSKA (reference sequence). The V gene lost 4 bases and the J gene lost 2 bases, with 11 bases spanning the gap. The CDR3 sequence is CSAIAGSQETQYF. CDR3 DNA: TGCAGTGCTATAGCAGGATCTCAAGAGACCCAGTACTTC.

The rearrangement links TRBV20-1 to TRBJ2-4; 8 nucleotides agree with TRBD2. CDR1 and CDR2 (germline): DFQATT, SNEGSKA (reference sequence). The CDR3 extends over 15 amino acids. The V segment lost 6 bases and the J segment 5 bases; nucleotides outside the gene matches: 12. The CDR3 DNA is TGCAGTGCGCCGAATAGCGGGGCTCAAGAAAACATTCAGTACTTC. Amino acids: CSAPNSGAQENIQYF.

The chain employs TRBV25-1 and TRBJ1-5; tentative D call: TRBD1 (5 bases). The V gene's germline CDR1 is MGHDK and CDR2 SYGVNS. This CDR3 has 14 residues. Between the trimmed V and J ends, which lost 2 bases and 4 bases, there was a span of 9 bases. CDR3 residues: CASSEPWGNQPQHF. As DNA, the CDR3 is TGTGCCAGCAGTGAACCCTGGGGGAATCAGCCCCAGCATTTT. The full variable domain, with the rest looked up from reference TRBV25-1 and TRBJ1-5, is EADIYQTPRYLVIGTGKKITLECSQTMGHDKMYWYQQDPGMELHLIHYSYGVNSTEKGDLSSESTVSRIRTEHFPLTLESARPSHTSQYLCASSEPWGNQPQHFGDGTRLSIL.

This rearrangement joins TRBV20-1 to TRBJ2-5; 7 bases are shared with TRBD2. Germline trimming cut 3 bases from V and 1 base from J; bases unmatched to any gene: 8. CDR1 is DFQATT and CDR2 is SNEGSKA in the germline V gene (reference sequence). There are 15 residues in the CDR3. This CDR3 reads CSARNPTSPQETQYF. Written as DNA, the CDR3 is TGCAGTGCTAGGAATCCGACTAGCCCCCAAGAGACCCAGTACTTC.

This clonotype was observed a handful of times. CDR3 loop: CSALRTDTQYF. The CDR3 DNA follows: TGCAGTGCTCTTCGCACAGATACGCAGTATTTT. This chain uses TRBV20-1 with TRBJ2-3; D gene ambiguous. Germline lookup yields CDR1 DFQATT and CDR2 SNEGSKA (reference sequence). The length of the CDR3 is 11 residues. V was clipped by 5 bases and J by 1 base, with 4 bases between them.

The rearrangement joins TRBV5-5 to TRBJ1-1; no clear D. Germline V gene lookup returns CDR1 SGHKS and CDR2 YYEKEE (reference sequence). This CDR3 is 15 amino acids long. V was cut by 3 bases and J by 0 bases, with 12 bases left in between. CDR3 protein: CASSSLATMNTEAFF. The CDR3 coding sequence is TGTGCCAGCAGCTCCCTCGCGACCATGAACACTGAAGCTTTCTTT.

This clonotype was seen more than once but under ten times. A junction boundary mismatches the germline segment, possibly from a read error. V gene TRBV29-1 combines with J gene TRBJ2-7; D is undetermined. This CDR3 is built from 12 residues. The germline CDR1 and CDR2 sequences are SQVTM and ANQGSEA. This CDR3 reads CAVWTGNYEQYF. As DNA, the CDR3 is TGTGCCGTCTGGACCGGTAACTACGAGCAGTACTTC.

The rearrangement uses TRBV9 and TRBJ2-4; a possible D gene is TRBD2 (6 bases). TRBJ2-5 matches the DNA end more closely, so the J call is doubtful. The CDR3 length is 17 residues. CDR1 SGDLS and CDR2 YYNGEE come from the germline V gene. The chain's CDR3 is CASSVETGDLAFETQYF. The CDR3 nucleotides are TGTGCCAGCAGCGTAGAGACGGGAGATTTAGCTTTTGAGACCCAGTACTTC.

In its sample, this clonotype was seen once. CDR3 sequence reads: CASSQDPGRTQETQYF. The CDR3 DNA is TGCGCCAGCAGCCAAGATCCGGGTCGGACCCAGGAGACCCAGTACTTC. V usage is TRBV4-1 and J usage is TRBJ2-5; no definite D call. The V and J ends lost 0 bases and 5 bases respectively, with 16 bases between them. Germline-derived CDR1 and CDR2 are MGHRA and YSYEKL. The CDR3 is made up of 16 amino acids.

This clonotype was counted between two and nine times. The chain joins TRBV7-9 to TRBJ2-7; no clear D gene. The germline V gene encodes CDR1 SEHNR and CDR2 FQNEAQ (reference sequence). The germline V and J ends were trimmed by 4 bases and 6 bases, with 10 bases remaining between them. The CDR3 loop spans 12 amino acids. The CDR3 is CASSSTSREQYF. The DNA for the CDR3 is TGTGCCAGCAGCTCCACTTCCCGCGAGCAGTACTTC.

The chain is built from TRBV11-2 and TRBJ1-2, with unresolved D. Germline CDR1 and CDR2: SGHAT and FQNNGV. Trimming took off 2 bases at V and 6 bases at J, with 10 bases between the two ends. The CDR3 has 13 amino acids. The CDR3 loop is CASSLLGVHGYTF. CDR3 coding DNA: TGTGCCAGCAGCTTACTTGGCGTTCATGGCTACACCTTC. Looking up the rest from reference TRBV11-2 and TRBJ1-2 gives the full variable domain: EAGVAQSPRYKIIEKRQSVAFWCNPISGHATLYWYQQILGQGPKLLIQFQNNGVVDDSQLPKDRFSAERLKGVDSTLKIQPAKLEDSAVYLCASSLLGVHGYTFGSGTRLTVV.

The chain combines TRBV7-2 with TRBJ2-5; maybe TRBD1 (6 bases). The DNA end is a closer match to TRBJ2-7, so the J assignment may be wrong. The CDR3 has 15 amino acids. Germline CDR1 SGHTA, CDR2 FQGNSA. CDR3 residues: CASSLGGGSYCEQYF. The CDR3 coding sequence is TGTGCCAGCAGCTTAGGTGGGGGCTCGTACTGCGAGCAGTACTTC.

The chain joins TRBV7-9 to TRBJ2-2; D could derive from TRBD1 or TRBD2 (5 bases each). This CDR3 has 17 residues. CDR1 and CDR2 from the germline V gene are SEHNR and FQNEAQ (reference sequence). V was cut by 4 bases and J by 3 bases, with 18 bases left in between. In DNA form, the CDR3 reads TGTGCCAGCAGCTCCGATGTGAAGCGAGGGGACACCGGGGAGCTGTTTTTT. Its translation is CASSSDVKRGDTGELFF.